The rows below give T cell receptor beta chains drawn from one sample of a study of CD8+CD57+ T cells in acquired aplastic anemia. TCRdb recomputed calls from the reads with MiXCR, one row per CDR3 protein. This table holds 200,000 to 250,000 distinct CDR3 sequences, about 60% found once. Sequencing was carried out using sorted CD4+, CD8+, or CD8+CD57+ T cells (not recorded which) from PBMCs. These TCRs come from a human donor with aplastic anemia. Both conserved end residues are part of each CDR3. D genes are given only for firm matches. Part of the rows lack a size; the others show once, few, many or a class for expanded clones.

d_gene,j_gene,abundance,v_gene,CDR3aa,CDR3nt
.,TRBJ2-7,.,TRBV15,CATSSPQGGTPSYEQYF,TGTGCCACCAGCAGCCCGCAAGGGGGGACTCCCTCCTACGAGCAGTACTTC
TRBD2,TRBJ2-3,.,TRBV2,CASSQGTSGGTDTQYF,TGTGCCAGCAGTCAAGGGACTAGCGGGGGCACAGATACGCAGTATTTT
.,TRBJ2-3,.,TRBV7-2,CASRRLSTDTQYF,TGTGCCAGCAGGAGACTGAGCACAGATACGCAGTATTTT
.,TRBJ2-6,.,TRBV25-1,CASSEFTSGANVLTF,TGTGCCAGCAGTGAATTTACCTCTGGGGCCAACGTCCTGACTTTC
.,TRBJ1-2,few,TRBV20-1,CSAGAAFYTF,TGCAGTGCTGGGGCGGCATTCTACACCTTC
.,TRBJ1-3,.,TRBV10-3,CASSDLYRTGSSGNTIYF,TGTGCCAGCAGTGACCTGTACCGGACGGGGAGCTCTGGAAACACCATATATTTT
.,TRBJ2-3,few,TRBV7-9,CASSLTSDGSDTQYF,TGTGCCAGCAGCTTGACCTCCGACGGGTCGGATACGCAGTATTTT
.,TRBJ1-4,.,TRBV7-9,CASSLRGTDNEKLFF,TGTGCCAGCAGCTTACGGGGGACCGATAATGAAAAACTGTTTTTT
TRBD2,TRBJ2-7,.,TRBV20-1,CSARLGGALTYEQYF,TGCAGTGCTCGCCTCGGGGGGGCCCTTACCTACGAGCAGTACTTC
TRBD1,TRBJ2-7,.,TRBV5-1,CASSSQGDRATSEQYF,TGTGCCAGCAGCTCCCAGGGGGATCGGGCTACCTCCGAGCAGTACTTC
.,TRBJ2-3,few,TRBV7-8,CASSSDSPTDTQYF,TGTGCCAGCAGTTCGGACAGCCCCACAGATACGCAGTATTTT
.,TRBJ2-2,.,TRBV11-3,CASSLLRGTGELFF,TGTGCCAGCAGCCTCCTCCGGGGGACCGGGGAGCTGTTTTTT
TRBD1,TRBJ2-5,.,TRBV12-3/TRBV12-4,CASSSRQGGETQYF,TGTGCCAGCAGCTCTAGACAGGGGGGGGAGACCCAGTACTTC
TRBD1,TRBJ1-1,many,TRBV5-8,CASSLGQGTNTEAFF,TGTGCCAGCAGCTTGGGACAGGGAACGAACACTGAAGCTTTCTTT
.,TRBJ2-7,once,TRBV5-1,CASSWGSGDRTAEYF,TGCGCCAGCAGCTGGGGTTCGGGAGATCGTACTGCGGAGTACTTC
.,TRBJ1-2,.,TRBV20-1,CSARDGRLGTNYGYTF,TGCAGTGCTAGAGATGGGCGACTGGGAACTAACTATGGCTACACCTTC
TRBD1,TRBJ2-7,.,TRBV19,CATAWTGDYEQYF,TGTGCCACCGCCTGGACAGGGGACTACGAGCAGTACTTC
TRBD1,TRBJ2-7,many,TRBV2,CASKTGDGSYEQYF,TGTGCCAGCAAGACAGGGGACGGGTCCTACGAGCAGTACTTC
.,TRBJ2-1,.,TRBV15,CATSARDRGEQFF,TGTGCCACCTCGGCACGGGATAGAGGCGAGCAGTTCTTC
.,TRBJ1-2,.,TRBV25-1,CASRRDEGFGYTF,TGTGCCAGCAGACGAGATGAAGGTTTTGGCTACACCTTC
.,TRBJ1-6,.,TRBV9,CASSAGDRYSPLHF,TGTGCCAGCAGCGCGGGGGACCGATATTCGCCCCTCCACTTT
.,TRBJ1-6,once,TRBV3-1,CASSHSQGNSPLHF,TGTGCCAGCAGCCATAGCCAGGGCAATTCACCCCTCCACTTT
.,TRBJ2-7,.,TRBV19,CASSTLGGFEQYF,TGTGCCAGTAGTACTCTTGGGGGGTTCGAGCAGTACTTC
.,TRBJ2-1,once,TRBV29-1,CSVDGWFGANEQFF,TGCAGCGTTGACGGTTGGTTTGGCGCCAATGAGCAGTTCTTC
.,TRBJ1-1,few,TRBV7-9,CASSLAQGNTEAFF,TGTGCCAGCAGCTTAGCCCAGGGGAACACTGAAGCTTTCTTT
TRBD1,TRBJ1-5,few,TRBV7-9,CASSPRGDQPQHF,TGTGCCAGCAGCCCCAGGGGGGATCAGCCCCAGCATTTT
TRBD2,TRBJ2-1,.,TRBV19,CASRELAAYNEQFF,TGTGCCAGCAGAGAACTAGCGGCCTACAATGAGCAGTTCTTC
TRBD1,TRBJ1-2,.,TRBV7-9,CASSLGPEGAGGYTF,TGTGCCAGCAGCTTAGGGCCCGAGGGGGCCGGAGGCTACACCTTC
TRBD2,TRBJ2-2,.,TRBV10-3,CAISESPSRGGTGELFF,TGTGCCATCAGTGAGTCTCCGTCGCGGGGGGGTACCGGGGAGCTGTTTTTT
TRBD2,TRBJ2-7,many,TRBV5-8,CASSFSGGGYEQYF,TGTGCCAGCAGCTTCAGCGGGGGCGGGTACGAGCAGTACTTC
.,TRBJ1-5,.,TRBV19,CATTLDTSQHF,TGTGCCACCACACTTGACACGTCCCAGCATTTT
TRBD2,TRBJ2-1,.,TRBV7-7,CASSYRAGGYNEQFF,TGTGCTAGCAGCTACCGAGCGGGGGGCTACAATGAGCAGTTCTTC
.,TRBJ1-2,.,TRBV5-4,CASRSRGTAPTTNYGYTF,TGTGCCAGCAGGTCCCGGGGGACCGCACCAACCACTAACTATGGCTACACCTTC
.,TRBJ2-7,.,TRBV20-1,CSASIKQGPYEQYF,TGCAGTGCTAGTATAAAACAGGGACCCTACGAGCAGTACTTC
.,TRBJ2-1,.,TRBV2,CASRYGGDEQFF,TGTGCCAGCAGGTACGGAGGGGATGAGCAGTTCTTC
.,TRBJ1-5,.,TRBV7-9,CASSPPGGTQPQHF,TGTGCCAGCAGCCCCCCCGGGGGGACTCAGCCCCAGCATTTT
TRBD2,TRBJ2-7,.,TRBV7-2,CASSLGTSSYYEQYF,TGTGCCAGCAGCTTGGGGACTAGCTCATACTACGAGCAGTACTTC
.,TRBJ1-6,few,TRBV7-9,CASSLQGEGSPLHF,TGTGCCAGCAGCCTACAGGGCGAAGGATCACCCCTCCACTTT
.,TRBJ1-6,.,TRBV5-1,CASTLGSGGTPPSPLHF,TGCGCCAGCACCTTGGGGTCAGGCGGGACCCCCCCCTCACCCCTCCACTTT
.,TRBJ2-3,.,TRBV11-1,CASSLPTGGGWDTDTQYF,TGTGCCAGCAGCTTACCCACCGGAGGGGGCTGGGACACAGATACGCAGTATTTT
TRBD1,TRBJ2-7,.,TRBV29-1,CSAERDRGHEQYF,TGCAGCGCTGAAAGGGACAGGGGACACGAGCAGTACTTC
.,TRBJ2-1,.,TRBV7-9,CASSLYDNEQFF,TGTGCCAGCAGCTTATACGACAATGAGCAGTTCTTC
.,TRBJ2-3,few,TRBV6-1,CASSEWGGPLGDTQYF,TGTGCCAGCAGTGAATGGGGCGGGCCTCTGGGGGATACGCAGTATTTT